This T cell receptor (beta chain) was sequenced in a study of CD8+ T cells in alopecia areata. Study overall: Each day, treated patients took oral tofacitinib twice, at 5 to 10 mg per dose. Study-wide results and caveats: With just one nonresponder, it is still uncertain whether baseline CD8+ expansion relates to response. Affected scalp, especially in alopecia totalis/universalis, had a higher clonality than normal scalp did.

The sample holds a few counts of this clone. The antigen is not known. After isolation, RNA underwent reverse transcription to generate cDNA as the sequencing template. The protocol was immunoSEQ multiplex PCR, while the TCRdb copy is restricted to in-frame clones and leaves out a portion. The sample has about 190,000 clones, 50% to 60% seen once. Treatment specified: oral pan-JAK inhibitor, 5-10 mg twice daily. Sequencing was performed on CD4+ T cells sorted from blood, taken at week 4, from a patient treated with tofacitinib. The TCR was taken from a human donor with alopecia areata.

The chain's CDR3 is CASNRGLMNTEAFF. The DNA of the CDR3 is TGTGCCAGCAACCGCGGTCTAATGAACACTGAAGCTTTCTTT. This chain joins TRBV7-9 and TRBJ1-1, with unresolved D. CDR1 SEHNR and CDR2 FQNEAQ come from the germline V gene (reference sequence). This CDR3 has 14 residues. With 7 bases removed from V and 0 bases from J, the gap between germline ends came to 12 bases.